One sample yielded the 26 T cell receptor beta chains listed below, sequenced in a study of CD8+CD57+ T cells in acquired aplastic anemia. Genomic DNA served as template for TCR beta VDJ and CDR3 profiling. TCRdb analysed the reads with MiXCR anew, one entry per CDR3 protein. The table records over 150,000 distinct CDR3 sequences, 71% of them present only once. It was patients with CD8+CD57+ cell expansion by flow cytometry who were chosen for sequencing. Sequencing was performed on sorted CD4+, CD8+, or CD8+CD57+ T cells (not recorded which) from PBMCs. These receptors originate from a human donor with aplastic anemia.

The chain employs TRBV10-3 and TRBJ1-1, with D perhaps TRBD1 (6 bases). The CDR3 consists of 15 residues. Trimming shortened V by 0 bases and J by 5 bases, and 13 bases separated the two germline ends. Germline values: CDR1 ENHRY, CDR2 SYGVKD. CDR3 DNA: TGTGCCATCAGTGAGTCTCAGGGGTTAAGGACTGAAGCTTTCTTT. This encodes CAISESQGLRTEAFF.

The rearrangement links TRBV7-3 to TRBJ2-5; 11 bases are a match to TRBD2. Germline values: CDR1 SGHTA, CDR2 FQGTGA. V shed 4 bases, J shed 5 bases, and the junction held 6 bases outside the gene matches. The CDR3 totals 15 residues. CDR3 DNA: TGTGCCAGCAGCTCGTTAGCGGGGGGGTATGAGACCCAGTACTTC. Translated, it gives CASSSLAGGYETQYF.

This sequence joins TRBV2 and TRBJ2-1, with a possible D match to TRBD2 (5 bases). The CDR3 has 15 residues. V dropped 7 bases and J dropped 0 bases, with 13 bases sitting between them. Germline CDR1 and CDR2: SNHLY and FYNNEI. CDR3 DNA sequence: TGTGCCAGCAAACTAGGACTTAGCTCCTACAATGAGCAGTTCTTC. Its protein product is CASKLGLSSYNEQFF.

This chain uses TRBV12-3 or TRBV12-4 with TRBJ1-2, with 8 bases identical to TRBD1. This CDR3 has 12 residues. Unmatched junction bases numbered 2, after V lost 7 bases and J lost 4 bases. The CDR3 reads CASTDRAYGYTF. As DNA, the CDR3 is TGTGCCAGCACGGACAGGGCCTATGGCTACACCTTC.

This chain links TRBV5-1 with TRBJ2-5; 8 bases line up with TRBD2. The CDR3 loop spans 15 amino acids. From germline, CDR1 is SGHRS and CDR2 YFSETQ. J gave up 3 bases and V 0 bases, and 4 bases lay outside the gene matches. Here the CDR3 DNA reads TGCGCCAGCAGCTTGGGGGGAGCGGGGGAAGAGACCCAGTACTTC. Protein product: CASSLGGAGEETQYF. The variable domain in full, completed from reference TRBV5-1 and TRBJ2-5, reads KAGVTQTPRYLIKTRGQQVTLSCSPISGHRSVSWYQQTPGQGLQFLFEYFSETQRNKGNFPGRFSGRQFSNSRSEMNVSTLELGDSALYLCASSLGGAGEETQYFGPGTRLLVL.

The rearrangement uses TRBV20-1 and TRBJ1-5, with 7 bases lining up with TRBD1. Germline V gene lookup returns CDR1 DFQATT and CDR2 SNEGSKA (reference sequence). This CDR3 is built from 13 residues. The ends lost 0 bases at V and 5 bases at J; junction bases unmatched: 1. The CDR3 spells CSARETGDQPQHF. The CDR3 nucleotides read TGCAGTGCTAGAGAAACAGGGGATCAGCCCCAGCATTTT.

This clonotype was seen a few times. The gene calls are TRBV10-3 and TRBJ2-7; possible D gene TRBD1, 6 bases. Germline lookup yields CDR1 ENHRY and CDR2 SYGVKD. Between the trimmed V and J ends, which lost 4 bases and 1 base, there was a span of 14 bases. The length of the CDR3 is 15 residues. The DNA of the CDR3 is TGTGCCATCAGTGGGGGAGTGAGGGGGTCCTACGAGCAGTACTTC. It is translated as CAISGGVRGSYEQYF.

The chain employs TRBV29-1 and TRBJ1-1, with TRBD1 as a possible D gene (6 bases). The CDR3 is 13 amino acids. V was cut by 4 bases and J by 11 bases, with 20 bases left in between. Looked up from germline, CDR1 is SQVTM and CDR2 is ANQGSEA. The CDR3 sequence is CSVGGGGEEGAFF. The CDR3 bases are TGCAGCGTTGGAGGGGGAGGAGAAGAGGGGGCTTTCTTT. Filled out from reference TRBV29-1 and TRBJ1-1, the complete variable domain reads SAVISQKPSRDICQRGTSLTIQCQVDSQVTMMFWYRQQPGQSLTLIATANQGSEATYESGFVIDKFPISRPNLTFSTLTVSNMSPEDSSIYLCSVGGGGEEGAFFGQGTRLTVV.

This clonotype has only a few counts. The chain employs TRBV2 and TRBJ2-7; no clear D gene. This CDR3 is built from 13 residues. The V end was cut by 4 bases, the J end by 0 bases, with 7 bases between. CDR1 and CDR2 from the germline V gene are SNHLY and FYNNEI. This CDR3 reads CASSVPDSYEQYF. In DNA, the CDR3 is TGTGCCAGCAGTGTACCTGACTCCTACGAGCAGTACTTC.

The V and J genes are TRBV24-1 and TRBJ2-5; 13 bases agree with TRBD2. Per germline, CDR1 KGHDR and CDR2 SFDVKD. The CDR3 is 15 residues long. V lost 4 bases, J lost 3 bases, and 1 base stayed unmatched. This CDR3 reads CATSDGTSGEETQYF. CDR3 nucleotide sequence: TGTGCCACCAGTGACGGGACTAGCGGGGAAGAGACCCAGTACTTC.

The rearrangement joins TRBV7-9 to TRBJ1-6, with D possibly being TRBD1 (5 bases). CDR3 length equals 14 residues. V lost 1 base and J lost 10, with 11 bases in between. The V gene's germline CDR1 is SEHNR and CDR2 FQNEAQ (reference sequence). The CDR3 region is CASSLEWGQSPLHF. The CDR3 nucleotides read TGTGCCAGCAGCTTAGAGTGGGGCCAGTCACCCCTCCACTTT. The full variable domain, rest sourced from reference TRBV7-9 and TRBJ1-6, is DTGVSQNPRHKITKRGQNVTFRCDPISEHNRLYWYRQTLGQGPEFLTYFQNEAQLEKSRLLSDRFSAERPKGSFSTLEIQRTEQGDSAMYLCASSLEWGQSPLHFGNGTRLTVT.

The chain joins TRBV2 to TRBJ1-1; D call uncertain. CDR1 is SNHLY, CDR2 FYNNEI, per germline. This CDR3 is built from 15 residues. Trimming cost V 6 bases and J 0 bases, with 14 bases left between them. CDR3 sequence (DNA): TGTGCCAGCAGAGCCGAAGAGGGAGTGAACACTGAAGCTTTCTTT. Translating gives CASRAEEGVNTEAFF.

The J gene is TRBJ1-2, the V gene TRBV7-2, with a possible D match to TRBD1 (6 bases). V was cut by 1 base and J by 1 base, with 7 bases left in between. The CDR3 extends over 14 amino acids. Germline CDR1 is SGHTA and CDR2 is FQGNSA. In DNA, the CDR3 is TGTGCCAGCAGCTTAGGGACAGTTAACTATGGCTACACCTTC. Encoded protein: CASSLGTVNYGYTF.

This clonotype showed up just a few times. The chain uses TRBV7-7 and TRBJ1-1; D ambiguous. Trimming shortened V by 2 bases and J by 1 base, and 5 bases separated the two germline ends. The CDR3 is 13 amino acids. The germline CDR1 and CDR2 sequences are SSHAT and FNYEAQ (reference sequence). CDR3 sequence reads: CASSLSRNTEAFF. The CDR3 DNA is TGTGCCAGCAGCTTATCTAGGAACACTGAAGCTTTCTTT.

With regard to this clonotype: One end of the junction fails to match germline, which may point to a read error. This chain connects TRBV10-3 to TRBJ1-1; D remains ambiguous. The CDR3 is 12 amino acids. Germline V gene sequence: CDR1 ENHRY, CDR2 SYGVKD. CDR3 sequence (DNA): TGTGCGATCAGTGATCAGGACGTTGAAGCTTTCTTT. Its translation: CAISDQDVEAFF.

V gene TRBV2 combines with J gene TRBJ2-5, with 12 bases identical to TRBD2. Losses at the gene ends were 6 bases for V and 4 bases for J; bases not matched to a gene: 6. This CDR3 comprises 15 residues. Germline V gene sequence: CDR1 SNHLY, CDR2 FYNNEI. For the CDR3, the DNA is TGTGCCAGCAGGCCTCTAGCGGGGGGGCTAGAGACCCAGTACTTC. Residues: CASRPLAGGLETQYF.

The chain joins TRBV7-9 to TRBJ2-3; D uncertain. The V gene lost 5 bases and the J gene lost 1 base, with 7 bases spanning the gap. CDR3 length: 13 amino acids. Germline CDR1 is SEHNR and CDR2 is FQNEAQ (reference sequence). The DNA for the CDR3 is TGTGCCAGCAGCCACCTCCGCACAGATACGCAGTATTTT. Translating gives CASSHLRTDTQYF. Based on the CDR3 plus reference TRBV7-9 and TRBJ2-3, the full variable domain is DTGVSQNPRHKITKRGQNVTFRCDPISEHNRLYWYRQTLGQGPEFLTYFQNEAQLEKSRLLSDRFSAERPKGSFSTLEIQRTEQGDSAMYLCASSHLRTDTQYFGPGTRLTVL.

For this clonotype: Germline and junction disagree at one end, which may indicate a read error. The V gene is TRBV20-1, the J gene TRBJ1-1; 7 nucleotides line up with TRBD1. This CDR3 has 12 amino acids. CDR1 and CDR2 (germline): DFQATT, SNEGSKA (reference sequence). DNA for the CDR3: TGCGGTGCTACTACAGGGGAAACTGAAGCTTTCTTT. It is translated as CGATTGETEAFF.

This clonotype was detected only a few times. The chain is built from TRBV6-2 or TRBV6-3 and TRBJ2-1; D uncertain. V was clipped by 8 bases and J by 6 bases, with 5 bases between them. Germline-derived CDR1 and CDR2 are MNHEY and SVGEGT. The CDR3 runs to 10 residues. In DNA, the CDR3 is TGTGCCAGCGGTCCCAATGAGCAGTTCTTC. This sequence encodes CASGPNEQFF.

V gene TRBV29-1 combines with J gene TRBJ2-3; no reliable D call. Germline V CDR1 and CDR2: SQVTM, ANQGSEA. There are 10 residues in the CDR3. Deletions cut 5 bases from V and 5 bases from J, with 5 bases between. Written as DNA, the CDR3 is TGCAGCGTTCTTAGAGATACGCAGTATTTT. Translation gives CSVLRDTQYF.

V and J are TRBV12-3 or TRBV12-4 and TRBJ2-7; the D gene is possibly TRBD1 (6 bases). The length of the CDR3 is 14 residues. Trimming shortened V by 3 bases and J by 0 bases, and 9 bases separated the two germline ends. The CDR3 DNA reads TGTGCCAGCAGTTTCAGGGGAAGCTCCTACGAGCAGTACTTC. The encoded protein is CASSFRGSSYEQYF.

The chain employs TRBV14 and TRBJ2-7, with 8 nucleotides matching TRBD2. The CDR3 runs 14 residues. V dropped 5 bases and J dropped 4; count of bases not matched to a gene: 7. Germline lookup yields CDR1 SGHDN and CDR2 FVKESK. This CDR3 reads CASSLPGGGYEQYF. CDR3 sequence (DNA): TGTGCCAGCAGCTTACCGGGGGGGGGATACGAGCAGTACTTC.

The chain is built from TRBV20-1 and TRBJ2-7; a possible D gene is TRBD1 (5 bases). Trimming shortened V by 3 bases and J by 6 bases, and 12 bases separated the two germline ends. The CDR3 has 12 amino acids. Germline V gene lookup returns CDR1 DFQATT and CDR2 SNEGSKA (reference sequence). CDR3 sequence reads: CSASRQGSEQYF. CDR3 coding DNA: TGCAGTGCTAGTCGGCAGGGATCCGAGCAGTACTTC.

The chain links TRBV2 to TRBJ1-6; D ambiguous. The CDR3 has 16 amino acids. V was cut by 0 bases and J by 0 bases, with 6 bases left in between. Germline loops: CDR1 SNHLY, CDR2 FYNNEI. CDR3 DNA: TGTGCCAGCAGTGAAGCCCACGGCTCCTATAATTCACCCCTCCACTTT. This translates into CASSEAHGSYNSPLHF.

Note on this clonotype: This is likely a read error, given that the CDR3 carries no conserved phenylalanine or tryptophan at its end. The V gene is TRBV29-1, the J gene TRBJ2-7, with D perhaps TRBD1 (5 bases). The CDR3 is 15 residues long. Deletions cut 2 bases from V and 0 bases from J, with 14 bases between. The germline CDR1 and CDR2 sequences are SQVTM and ANQGSEA. Here the CDR3 DNA reads TGCAGCGTTGAATCCCCCTCTGACAGCTCCTACGAGCAGTACTTA. This translates into CSVESPSDSSYEQYL.

This clonotype was detected ten times or more. The gene calls are TRBV5-5 and TRBJ2-7; maybe TRBD2 (6 bases). V lost 4 bases and J lost 2, with 13 bases in between. Germline assignment: CDR1 SGHKS and CDR2 YYEKEE (reference sequence). This CDR3 region has 14 residues. The CDR3 DNA is TGTGCCAGCAGCCAAACGGGACTCACCTACGAGCAGTACTTC. Translating it yields CASSQTGLTYEQYF.